This T cell receptor beta chain was captured in a study of blood T cell repertoires in COVID-19. Germline V gene sequence: CDR1 MNHEY, CDR2 SMNVEV (reference sequence). The CDR3 loop spans 13 amino acids. V dropped 8 bases and J dropped 5 bases, with 13 bases sitting between them. Seattle patients were enrolled while actively infected and followed longitudinally. Source study methods: By means of reference gene primer amplification, nucleated cell counts were estimated. Profiled with immunoSEQ multiplex PCR; TCRdb holds only in-frame clones, not every one. D and trimming come from the DNA, and the V and J calls and clone size come from that table. The sample records 45,000 to 70,000 clones, around nine tenths being singletons.

The TCR sequence derives from a woman in her sixties or seventies with COVID-19, enrolled during active disease. Sequencing input: peripheral blood. The rearrangement links TRBV27 to TRBJ1-5; D is undetermined. CDR3 bases: TGTGCCAGCCGCTCGGGGAGCTATCAGCCCCAGCATTTT. Translated: CASRSGSYQPQHF.